The entry below describes one TCR beta chain. This record belongs to a study of blood T cell repertoires in COVID-19. Study-wide background: COVID-19 samples from acute and convalescent phases originated in the United States, Italy and Spain. T cells, B-cell-depleted T cells, or PBMCs provided the cDNA or gDNA that served as material.

Original data processing: Amplification of reference gene primers provided the estimated nucleated cell counts. Only in-frame clones appear in the TCRdb table, and some are missing; sequencing was by immunoSEQ multiplex PCR. V and J calls and clone size are given by that table; D and trimming were obtained from the DNA. Of under 30,000 clones in the sample, 85% to 90% were seen once. The V end was cut by 0 bases, the J end by 2 bases, with 7 bases between. The CDR3 spans 14 residues. Germline V gene data show CDR1 as SQVTM and CDR2 as ANQGSEA. Sequencing input: peripheral blood. This TCR was recovered from a human donor in a cohort sampled during active COVID-19. This chain links TRBV29-1 with TRBJ2-2; maybe TRBD2 (5 bases). The chain's CDR3 is CSVEDLANTGELFF. The CDR3 bases are TGCAGCGTTGAAGATCTAGCCAACACCGGGGAGCTGTTTTTT.